The clone carrying this T cell receptor (beta chain) was detected a few times. Its antigen is currently unknown. These data are taken from a study of regulatory T cells. The primer mix had 52 TRBV and 13 TRBJ primers. Profiled with immunoSEQ multiplex PCR; TCRdb holds only in-frame clones, not every one. The sample includes about 17,000 clones, around 84% of them seen just once. Broader study findings: Hydrophobic residues at CDR3 positions 6 and 7 were enriched in conventional CD4+ T cells of CD3G-deficient patients.

The CDR3 is made up of 14 amino acids. With 7 bases removed from V and 0 bases from J, the gap between germline ends came to 7 bases. CDR1 and CDR2 (germline): MDHEN, SYDVKM. Sequenced sample: conventional CD4+ T cells sorted from blood. The origin of this receptor is a person aged 30 to 39 with CD3G deficiency. The rearrangement uses TRBV28 and TRBJ2-6; D remains unclear. The CDR3: CASTRSSGANVLTF. For the CDR3, the DNA is TGTGCCAGCACCCGCAGCTCTGGGGCCAACGTCCTGACTTTC.